The present entry profiles one T cell receptor (beta chain) with its context. What it recognizes is unknown. This sample is part of a study of blood T cells in healthy people across ages. Study-level findings and limits: Roughly linear age-related decline in beta diversity appeared, significant by age roughly 40.

J gave up 1 base and V 8 bases, and 11 bases lay outside the gene matches. The V gene's germline CDR1 is MNHNS and CDR2 SASEGT. This CDR3 region has 16 residues. The second PCR ran about 6 to 12 cycles with a sample-barcoded 5' primer and J-beta primers. One entry per CDR3 protein results from TCRdb running MiXCR on the 5' RACE reads. The data hold 550,000 to 700,000 distinct CDR3 sequences, with roughly a quarter observed a single time. Sequences were obtained from blood. V is TRBV6-1 and J is TRBJ2-7; 10 nucleotides align to TRBD1. The TCR sequence derives from a woman aged 70-85 years in good health. CDR3 amino acids: CASFWAGTGVSYEQYF. The CDR3 DNA follows: TGTGCCAGCTTTTGGGCGGGGACAGGGGTTTCCTACGAGCAGTACTTC.